This T cell receptor (beta chain) was captured by sequencing in a study of blood T cell repertoires in COVID-19. As for the study in general: Donors in the United States, Italy and Spain gave samples during acute or convalescent COVID-19. PBMCs, B-cell-depleted T cells, or T cells were the source of the cDNA or gDNA that made up the material.

Per the authors' pipeline: Amplifying reference gene primers gave estimates of nucleated cell counts. This table comes from immunoSEQ multiplex PCR, and its TCRdb copy is limited to in-frame clones, with some not included. The V and J calls and clone size are taken from that table; D and trimming were inferred from the DNA. The sample records roughly 53,000 clones, roughly 89% being singletons. The V segment lost 2 bases and the J segment 4 bases; nucleotides outside the gene matches: 3. CDR3 length: 15 residues. Germline values: CDR1 MNHEY, CDR2 SVGAGI. This clonotype was sampled from a man at least 80 years old with acute or convalescent COVID-19. The specimen sequenced was peripheral blood. V and J are TRBV6-5 and TRBJ2-5; 11 positions agree with TRBD2. In nucleotides, the CDR3 is TGTGCCAGCAGTTACGGGCTAGCGGGGGGAGAGACCCAGTACTTC. Amino acid sequence: CASSYGLAGGETQYF.